This T cell receptor beta chain was observed in a study of blood T cell repertoires in COVID-19. The germline V gene has CDR1 SQVTM and CDR2 ANQGSEA. V lost 1 base and J lost 8, with 12 bases in between. This CDR3 comprises 13 residues. Produced via immunoSEQ multiplex PCR; TCRdb's table is partial and in-frame only. The sample has 90,000 to 150,000 clones, about 74% seen once. This clone is labeled medium-sized. The sequence was collected from a man in his 70s with acute or convalescent COVID-19. The sample consisted of peripheral blood. The gene calls are TRBV29-1 and TRBJ2-1, with D possibly being TRBD2 (6 bases). The CDR3 bases are TGCAGCGTTGAAGCGGGAGAATCATATGAGCAGTTCTTC. Residues: CSVEAGESYEQFF.